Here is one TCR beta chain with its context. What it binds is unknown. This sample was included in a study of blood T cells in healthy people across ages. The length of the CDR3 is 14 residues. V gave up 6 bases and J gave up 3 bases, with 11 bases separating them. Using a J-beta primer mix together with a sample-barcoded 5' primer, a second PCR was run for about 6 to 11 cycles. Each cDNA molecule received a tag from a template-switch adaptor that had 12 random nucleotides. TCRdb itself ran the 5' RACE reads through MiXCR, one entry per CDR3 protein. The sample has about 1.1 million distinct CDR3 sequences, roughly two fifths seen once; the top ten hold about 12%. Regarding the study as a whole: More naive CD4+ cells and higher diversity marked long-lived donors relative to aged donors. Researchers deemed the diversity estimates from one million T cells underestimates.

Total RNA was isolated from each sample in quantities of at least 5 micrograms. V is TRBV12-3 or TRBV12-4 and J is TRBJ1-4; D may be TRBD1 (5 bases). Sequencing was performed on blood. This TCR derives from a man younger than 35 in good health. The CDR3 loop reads CASRKGLSNEKLFF. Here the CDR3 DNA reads TGTGCCAGCAGAAAGGGACTGTCTAATGAAAAACTGTTTTTT.